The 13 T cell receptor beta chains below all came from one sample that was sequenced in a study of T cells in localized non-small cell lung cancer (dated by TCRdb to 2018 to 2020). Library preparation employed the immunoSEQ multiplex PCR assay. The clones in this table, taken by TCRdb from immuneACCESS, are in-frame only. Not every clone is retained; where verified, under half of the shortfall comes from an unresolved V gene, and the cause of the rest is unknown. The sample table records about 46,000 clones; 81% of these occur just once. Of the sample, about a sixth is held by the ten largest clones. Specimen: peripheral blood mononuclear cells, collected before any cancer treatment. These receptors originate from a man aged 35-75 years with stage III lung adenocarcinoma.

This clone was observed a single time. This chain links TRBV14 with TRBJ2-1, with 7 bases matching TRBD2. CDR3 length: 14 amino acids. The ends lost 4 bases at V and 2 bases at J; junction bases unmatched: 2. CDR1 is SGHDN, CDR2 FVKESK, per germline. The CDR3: CASSPAGAYNEQFF. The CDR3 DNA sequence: TGTGCCAGCAGCCCGGCGGGGGCCTACAATGAGCAGTTCTTC.

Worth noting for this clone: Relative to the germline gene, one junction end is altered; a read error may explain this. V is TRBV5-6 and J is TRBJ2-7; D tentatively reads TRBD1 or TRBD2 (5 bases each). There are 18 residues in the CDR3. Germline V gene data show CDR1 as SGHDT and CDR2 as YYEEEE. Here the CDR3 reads CASSSLGDPSPKIYKQYF. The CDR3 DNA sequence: TGTGCCAGCAGCTCCTTAGGGGACCCCTCCCCTAAGATCTACAAGCAGTACTTC.

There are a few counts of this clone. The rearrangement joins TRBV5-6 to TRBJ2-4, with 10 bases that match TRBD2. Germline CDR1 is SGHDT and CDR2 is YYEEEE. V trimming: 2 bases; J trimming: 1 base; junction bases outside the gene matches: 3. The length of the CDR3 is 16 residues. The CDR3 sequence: CASSFLAGAAKNIQYF. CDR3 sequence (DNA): TGTGCCAGCAGCTTTCTAGCGGGGGCGGCCAAAAACATTCAGTACTTC.

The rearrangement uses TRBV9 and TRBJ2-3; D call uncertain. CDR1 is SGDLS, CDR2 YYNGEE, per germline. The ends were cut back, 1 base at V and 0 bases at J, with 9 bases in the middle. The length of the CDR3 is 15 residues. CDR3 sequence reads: CASSVYASSTDTQYF. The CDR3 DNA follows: TGTGCCAGCAGCGTATATGCATCTAGCACAGATACGCAGTATTTT.

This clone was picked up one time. The CDR3: CASSFEGLPYEQYF. As DNA, the CDR3 is TGTGCCAGCAGCTTTGAGGGTCTACCCTACGAGCAGTACTTC. The chain recombines TRBV4-2 with TRBJ2-7; possible D gene TRBD2, 5 bases. Germline V lookup: CDR1 LGHNA, CDR2 YNFKEQ. V lost 5 bases and J lost 2, with 13 bases in between. This CDR3 has 14 amino acids.

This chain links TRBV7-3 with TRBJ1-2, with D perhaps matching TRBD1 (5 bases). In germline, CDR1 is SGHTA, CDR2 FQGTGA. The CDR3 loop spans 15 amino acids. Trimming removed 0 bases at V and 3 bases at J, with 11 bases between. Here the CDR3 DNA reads TGTGCCAGCAGCTTAACCCCCGGGACGGACTATGGCTACACCTTC. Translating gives CASSLTPGTDYGYTF.

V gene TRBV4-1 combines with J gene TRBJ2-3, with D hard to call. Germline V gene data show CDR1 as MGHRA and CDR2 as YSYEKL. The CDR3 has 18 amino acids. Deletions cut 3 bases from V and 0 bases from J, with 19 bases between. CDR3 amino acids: CASSQVGSRGSSTDTQYF. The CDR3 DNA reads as TGCGCCAGCAGCCAGGTCGGGTCTCGCGGTTCTAGCACAGATACGCAGTATTTT.

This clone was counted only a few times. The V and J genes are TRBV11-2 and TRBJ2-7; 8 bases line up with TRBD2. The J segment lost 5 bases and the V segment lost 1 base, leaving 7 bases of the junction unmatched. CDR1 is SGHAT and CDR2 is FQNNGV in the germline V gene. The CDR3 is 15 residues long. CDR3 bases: TGTGCCAGCAGCTTAGTGGGCGGGGGGCTTGACGAGCAGTACTTC. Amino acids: CASSLVGGGLDEQYF.

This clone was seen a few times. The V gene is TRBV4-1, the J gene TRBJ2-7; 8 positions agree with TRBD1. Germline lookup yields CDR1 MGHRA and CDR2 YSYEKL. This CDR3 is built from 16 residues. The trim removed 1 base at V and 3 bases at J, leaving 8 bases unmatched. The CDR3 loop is CASSQVLGTGNYEQYF. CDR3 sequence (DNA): TGCGCCAGCAGCCAAGTATTAGGGACAGGAAACTACGAGCAGTACTTC.

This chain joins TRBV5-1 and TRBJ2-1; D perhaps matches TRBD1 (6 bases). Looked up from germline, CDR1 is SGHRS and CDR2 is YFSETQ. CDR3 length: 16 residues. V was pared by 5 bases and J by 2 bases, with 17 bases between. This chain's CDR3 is CASSSKARGPYNEQFF. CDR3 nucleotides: TGCGCCAGCAGTTCTAAGGCCAGGGGCCCCTACAATGAGCAGTTCTTC. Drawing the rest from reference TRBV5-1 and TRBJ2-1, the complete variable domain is KAGVTQTPRYLIKTRGQQVTLSCSPISGHRSVSWYQQTPGQGLQFLFEYFSETQRNKGNFPGRFSGRQFSNSRSEMNVSTLELGDSALYLCASSSKARGPYNEQFFGPGTRLTVL.

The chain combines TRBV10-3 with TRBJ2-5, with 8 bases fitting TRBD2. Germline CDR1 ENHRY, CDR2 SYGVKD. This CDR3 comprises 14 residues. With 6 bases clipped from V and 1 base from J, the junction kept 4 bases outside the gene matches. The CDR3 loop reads CAISRGGIQETQYF. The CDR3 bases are TGTGCCATCAGCCGCGGGGGGATCCAAGAGACCCAGTACTTC.

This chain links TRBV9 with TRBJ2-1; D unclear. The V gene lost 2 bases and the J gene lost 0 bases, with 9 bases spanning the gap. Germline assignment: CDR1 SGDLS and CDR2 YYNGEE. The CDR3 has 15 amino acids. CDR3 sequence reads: CASSVRLSSYNEQFF. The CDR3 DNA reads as TGTGCCAGCAGCGTTAGGCTTAGCTCCTACAATGAGCAGTTCTTC.

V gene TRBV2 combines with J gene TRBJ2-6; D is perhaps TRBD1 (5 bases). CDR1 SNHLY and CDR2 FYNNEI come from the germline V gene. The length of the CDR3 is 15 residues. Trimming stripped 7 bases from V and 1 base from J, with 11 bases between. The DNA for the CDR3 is TGTGCCAGCAAGGAAGGGGATTCTGGGGCCAACGTCCTGACTTTC. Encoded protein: CASKEGDSGANVLTF.